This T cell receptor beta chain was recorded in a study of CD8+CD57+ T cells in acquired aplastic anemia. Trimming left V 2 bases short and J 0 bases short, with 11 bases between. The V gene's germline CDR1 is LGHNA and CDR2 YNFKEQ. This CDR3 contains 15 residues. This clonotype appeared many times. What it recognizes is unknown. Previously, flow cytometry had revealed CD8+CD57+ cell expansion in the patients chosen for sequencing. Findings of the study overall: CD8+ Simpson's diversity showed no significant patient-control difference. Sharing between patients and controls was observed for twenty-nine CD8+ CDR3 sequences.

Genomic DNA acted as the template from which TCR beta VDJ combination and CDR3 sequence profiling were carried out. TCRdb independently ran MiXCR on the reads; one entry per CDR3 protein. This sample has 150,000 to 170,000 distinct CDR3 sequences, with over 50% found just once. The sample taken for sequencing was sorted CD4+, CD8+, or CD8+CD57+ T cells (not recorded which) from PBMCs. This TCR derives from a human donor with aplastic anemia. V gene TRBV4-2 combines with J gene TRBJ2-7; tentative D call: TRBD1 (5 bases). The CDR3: CASSQQGSSSYEQYF. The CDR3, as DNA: TGTGCCAGCAGCCAACAGGGCTCCAGCTCCTACGAGCAGTACTTC.